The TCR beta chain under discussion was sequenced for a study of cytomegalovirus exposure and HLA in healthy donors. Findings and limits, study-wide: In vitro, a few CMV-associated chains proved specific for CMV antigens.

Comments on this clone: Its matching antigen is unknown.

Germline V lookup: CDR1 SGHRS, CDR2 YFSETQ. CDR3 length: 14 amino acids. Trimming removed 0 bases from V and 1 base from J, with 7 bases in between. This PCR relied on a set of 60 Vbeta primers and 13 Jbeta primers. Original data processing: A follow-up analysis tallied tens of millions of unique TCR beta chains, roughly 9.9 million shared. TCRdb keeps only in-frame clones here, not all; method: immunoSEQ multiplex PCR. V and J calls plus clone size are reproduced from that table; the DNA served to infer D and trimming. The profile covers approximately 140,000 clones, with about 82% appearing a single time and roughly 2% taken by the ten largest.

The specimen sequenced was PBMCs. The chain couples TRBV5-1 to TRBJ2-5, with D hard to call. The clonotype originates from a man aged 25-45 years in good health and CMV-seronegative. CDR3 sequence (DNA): TGCGCCAGCAGCTTGGACAGCAGCCAAGAGACCCAGTACTTC. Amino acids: CASSLDSSQETQYF. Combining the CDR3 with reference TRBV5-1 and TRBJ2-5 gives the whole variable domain KAGVTQTPRYLIKTRGQQVTLSCSPISGHRSVSWYQQTPGQGLQFLFEYFSETQRNKGNFPGRFSGRQFSNSRSEMNVSTLELGDSALYLCASSLDSSQETQYFGPGTRLLVL.